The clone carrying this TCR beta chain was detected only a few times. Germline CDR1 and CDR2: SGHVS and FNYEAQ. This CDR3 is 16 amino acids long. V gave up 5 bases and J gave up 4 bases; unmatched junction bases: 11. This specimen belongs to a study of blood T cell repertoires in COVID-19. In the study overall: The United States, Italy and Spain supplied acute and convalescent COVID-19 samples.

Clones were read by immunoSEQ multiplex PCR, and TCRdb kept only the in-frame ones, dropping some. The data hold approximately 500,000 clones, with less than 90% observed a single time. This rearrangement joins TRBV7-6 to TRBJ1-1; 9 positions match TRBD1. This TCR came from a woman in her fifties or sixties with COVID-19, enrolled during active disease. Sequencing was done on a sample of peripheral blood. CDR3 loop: CASSPHPPTGGTEAFF. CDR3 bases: TGTGCCAGCAGCCCGCACCCCCCGACAGGGGGCACTGAAGCTTTCTTT.